This T cell receptor (beta chain) was profiled in a study of T cell responses to AZD1222 COVID-19 vaccine. Study conclusions and caveats: The study found vaccine-associated CD4 TCRs spanning spike, dominant at 160-218 and 743-854. Spike-specific TCR breadth and depth both grew after two AZD1222 doses. Repertoire sampling was restricted to post-peak T cell response timepoints.

Produced via immunoSEQ multiplex PCR; TCRdb's table is partial and in-frame only. The data show approximately 150,000 clones, over 80% seen once. This CDR3 contains 12 residues. Germline loops: CDR1 SEHNR, CDR2 FQNEAQ (reference sequence). V was cut by 2 bases and J by 7 bases, with 8 bases left in between. A single count supports this clone. The antigen is not known. The receptor was derived from an adult who received the MenACWY meningococcal vaccine as a control. This rearrangement joins TRBV7-9 to TRBJ1-1; D is undetermined. The source material was peripheral blood, sampled 28 days after the second dose of the MenACWY control vaccine. The CDR3 loop reads CASSLRLLEAFF. The CDR3 coding sequence is TGTGCCAGCAGCTTAAGACTCCTTGAAGCTTTCTTT.